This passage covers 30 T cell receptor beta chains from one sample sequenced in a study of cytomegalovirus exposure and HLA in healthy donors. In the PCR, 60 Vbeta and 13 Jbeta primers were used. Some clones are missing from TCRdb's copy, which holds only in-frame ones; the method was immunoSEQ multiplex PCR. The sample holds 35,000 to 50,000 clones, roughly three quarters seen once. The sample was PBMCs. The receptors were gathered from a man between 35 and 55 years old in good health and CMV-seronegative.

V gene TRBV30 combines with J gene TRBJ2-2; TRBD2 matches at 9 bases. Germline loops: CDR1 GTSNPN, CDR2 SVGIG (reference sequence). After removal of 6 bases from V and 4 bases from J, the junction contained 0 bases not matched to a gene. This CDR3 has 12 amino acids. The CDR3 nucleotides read TGTGCCTGTAGCGGGGGCACCGGGGAGCTGTTTTTT. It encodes CACSGGTGELFF. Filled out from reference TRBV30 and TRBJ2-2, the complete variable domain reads SQTIHQWPATLVQPVGSPLSLECTVEGTSNPNLYWYRQAAGRGLQLLFYSVGIGQISSEVPQNLSASRPQDRQFILSSKKLLLSDSGFYLCACSGGTGELFFGEGSRLTVL.

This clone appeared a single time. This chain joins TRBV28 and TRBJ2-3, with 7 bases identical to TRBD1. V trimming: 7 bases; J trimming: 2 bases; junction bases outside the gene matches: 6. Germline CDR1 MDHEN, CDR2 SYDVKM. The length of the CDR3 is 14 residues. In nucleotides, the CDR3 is TGTGCCAGCAATAGGGACAGCTACACAGATACGCAGTATTTT. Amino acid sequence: CASNRDSYTDTQYF. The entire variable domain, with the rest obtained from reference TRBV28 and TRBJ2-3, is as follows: DVKVTQSSRYLVKRTGEKVFLECVQDMDHENMFWYRQDPGLGLRLIYFSYDVKMKEKGDIPEGYSVSREKKERFSLILESASTNQTSMYLCASNRDSYTDTQYFGPGTRLTVL.

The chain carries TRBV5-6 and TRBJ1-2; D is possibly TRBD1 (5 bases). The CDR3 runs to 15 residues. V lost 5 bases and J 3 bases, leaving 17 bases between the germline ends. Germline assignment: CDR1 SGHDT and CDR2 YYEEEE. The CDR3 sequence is CASRVRGGVYYGYTF. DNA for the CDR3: TGTGCCAGCAGGGTACGGGGGGGGGTTTACTATGGCTACACCTTC.

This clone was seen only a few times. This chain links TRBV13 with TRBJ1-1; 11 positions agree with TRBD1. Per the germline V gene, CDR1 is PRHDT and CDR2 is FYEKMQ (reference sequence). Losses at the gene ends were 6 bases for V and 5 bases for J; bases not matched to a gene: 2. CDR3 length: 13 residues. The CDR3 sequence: CASRRDRGTEAFF. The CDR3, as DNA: TGTGCCAGCAGAAGGGACAGGGGGACTGAAGCTTTCTTT. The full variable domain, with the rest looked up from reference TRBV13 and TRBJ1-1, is AAGVIQSPRHLIKEKRETATLKCYPIPRHDTVYWYQQGPGQDPQFLISFYEKMQSDKGSIPDRFSAQQFSDYHSELNMSSLELGDSALYFCASRRDRGTEAFFGQGTRLTVV.

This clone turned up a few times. The CDR3 loop is CAISERGQGTDTQYF. DNA for the CDR3: TGTGCCATCAGTGAGAGGGGACAGGGCACAGATACGCAGTATTTT. This rearrangement joins TRBV10-3 to TRBJ2-3; TRBD1 aligns across 8 bases. The germline V gene encodes CDR1 ENHRY and CDR2 SYGVKD. The V segment lost 2 bases and the J segment 1 base; nucleotides outside the gene matches: 2. CDR3 length: 15 amino acids.

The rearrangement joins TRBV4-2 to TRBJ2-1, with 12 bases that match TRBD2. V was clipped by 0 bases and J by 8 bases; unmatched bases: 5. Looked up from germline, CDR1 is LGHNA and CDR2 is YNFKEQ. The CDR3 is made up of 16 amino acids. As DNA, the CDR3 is TGTGCCAGCAGCCAAGATGTAACTAGCGGGGGGTATGAGCAGTTCTTC. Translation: CASSQDVTSGGYEQFF.

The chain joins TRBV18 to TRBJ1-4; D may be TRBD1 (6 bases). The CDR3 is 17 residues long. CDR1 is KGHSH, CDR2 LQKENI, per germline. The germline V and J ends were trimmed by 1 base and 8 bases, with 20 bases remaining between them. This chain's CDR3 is CASSPLGASPAGEKLFF. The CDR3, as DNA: TGTGCCAGCTCACCACTGGGGGCCAGTCCAGCAGGGGAAAAACTGTTTTTT. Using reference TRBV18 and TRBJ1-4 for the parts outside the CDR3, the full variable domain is NAGVMQNPRHLVRRRGQEARLRCSPMKGHSHVYWYRQLPEEGLKFMVYLQKENIIDESGMPKERFSAEFPKEGPSILRIQQVVRGDSAAYFCASSPLGASPAGEKLFFGSGTQLSVL.

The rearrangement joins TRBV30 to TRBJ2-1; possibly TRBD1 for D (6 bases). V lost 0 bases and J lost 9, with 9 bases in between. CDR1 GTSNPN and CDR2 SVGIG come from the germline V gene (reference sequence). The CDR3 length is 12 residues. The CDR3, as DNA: TGTGCCTGGAGTGTAGGGGGTGGTGAGCAGTTCTTC. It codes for CAWSVGGGEQFF.

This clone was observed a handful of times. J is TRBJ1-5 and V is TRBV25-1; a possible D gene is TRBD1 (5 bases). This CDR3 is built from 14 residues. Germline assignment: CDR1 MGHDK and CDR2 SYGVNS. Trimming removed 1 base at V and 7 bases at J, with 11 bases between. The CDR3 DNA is TGTGCCAGCAGTGAATCGGCGGGGACCCAGCCCCAGCATTTT. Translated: CASSESAGTQPQHF.

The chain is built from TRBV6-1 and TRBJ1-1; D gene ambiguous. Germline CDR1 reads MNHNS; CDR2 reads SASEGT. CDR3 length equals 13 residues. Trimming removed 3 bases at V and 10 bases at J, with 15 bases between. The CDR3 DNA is TGTGCCAGCAGTGACATTCGTGAAAGAGGAGCTTTCTTT. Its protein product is CASSDIRERGAFF.

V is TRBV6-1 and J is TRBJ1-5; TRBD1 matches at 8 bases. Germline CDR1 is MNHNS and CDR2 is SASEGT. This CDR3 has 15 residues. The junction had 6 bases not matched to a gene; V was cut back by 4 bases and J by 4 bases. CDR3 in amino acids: CASSVLWTGNQPQHF. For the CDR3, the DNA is TGTGCCAGCAGTGTACTCTGGACAGGGAATCAGCCCCAGCATTTT.

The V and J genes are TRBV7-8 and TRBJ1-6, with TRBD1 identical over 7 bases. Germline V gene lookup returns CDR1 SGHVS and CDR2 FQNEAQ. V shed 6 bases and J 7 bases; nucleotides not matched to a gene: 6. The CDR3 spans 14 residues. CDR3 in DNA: TGTGCCAGCAGTATAAGACAGGGAAATTCACCCCTCCACTTT. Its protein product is CASSIRQGNSPLHF.

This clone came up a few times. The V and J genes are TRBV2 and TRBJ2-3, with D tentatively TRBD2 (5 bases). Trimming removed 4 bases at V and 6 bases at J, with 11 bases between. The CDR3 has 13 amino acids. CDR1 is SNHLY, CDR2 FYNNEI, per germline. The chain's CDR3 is CASSGGPGDTQYF. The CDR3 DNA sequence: TGTGCCAGCAGTGGAGGGCCGGGGGATACGCAGTATTTT.

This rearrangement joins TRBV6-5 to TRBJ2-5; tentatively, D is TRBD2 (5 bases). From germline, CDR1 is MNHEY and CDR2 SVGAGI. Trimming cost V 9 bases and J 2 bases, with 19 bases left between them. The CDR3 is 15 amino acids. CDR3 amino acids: CARGGGSAEQETQYF. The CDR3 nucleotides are TGTGCCAGAGGAGGTGGTAGCGCGGAACAAGAGACCCAGTACTTC.

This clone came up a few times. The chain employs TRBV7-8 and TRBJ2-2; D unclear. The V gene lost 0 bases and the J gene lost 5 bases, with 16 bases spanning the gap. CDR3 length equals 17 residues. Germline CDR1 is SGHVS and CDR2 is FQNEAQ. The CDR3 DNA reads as TGTGCCAGCAGCTTAGCGCCGGCTGGGCAGGTTACCGGGGAGCTGTTTTTT. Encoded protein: CASSLAPAGQVTGELFF.

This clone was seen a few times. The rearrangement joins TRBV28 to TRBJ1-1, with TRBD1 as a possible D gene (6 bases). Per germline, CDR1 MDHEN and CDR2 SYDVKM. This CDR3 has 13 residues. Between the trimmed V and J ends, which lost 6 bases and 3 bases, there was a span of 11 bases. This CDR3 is CASSLGQYTEAFF. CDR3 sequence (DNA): TGTGCCAGCAGCCTCGGACAGTACACTGAAGCTTTCTTT.

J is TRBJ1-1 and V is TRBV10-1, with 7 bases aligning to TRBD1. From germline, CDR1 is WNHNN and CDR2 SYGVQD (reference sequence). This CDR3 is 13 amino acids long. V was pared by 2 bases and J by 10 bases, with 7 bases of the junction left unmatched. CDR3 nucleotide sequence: TGCGCCAGCAGTGAGGACAGGGTCCTGCGAGCTTTCTTT. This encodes CASSEDRVLRAFF.

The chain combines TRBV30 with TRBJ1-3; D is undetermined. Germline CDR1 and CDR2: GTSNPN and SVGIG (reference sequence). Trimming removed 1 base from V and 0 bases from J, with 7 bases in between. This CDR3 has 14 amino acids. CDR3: CAWSGFSSGNTIYF. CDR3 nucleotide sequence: TGTGCCTGGAGTGGGTTTAGCTCTGGAAACACCATATATTTT.

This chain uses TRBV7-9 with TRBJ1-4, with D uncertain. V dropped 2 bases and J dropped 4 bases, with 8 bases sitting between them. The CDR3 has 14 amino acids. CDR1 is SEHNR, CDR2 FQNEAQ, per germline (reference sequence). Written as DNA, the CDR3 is TGTGCCAGCAGCTTAATGTCTAATAATGAAAAACTGTTTTTT. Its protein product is CASSLMSNNEKLFF.

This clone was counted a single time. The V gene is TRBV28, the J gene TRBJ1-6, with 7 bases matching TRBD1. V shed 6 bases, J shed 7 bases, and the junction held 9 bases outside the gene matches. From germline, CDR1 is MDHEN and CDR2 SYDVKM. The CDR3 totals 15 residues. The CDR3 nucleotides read TGTGCCAGCAGCCCCTCGGACAGGTTGAATTCACCCCTCCACTTT. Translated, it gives CASSPSDRLNSPLHF.

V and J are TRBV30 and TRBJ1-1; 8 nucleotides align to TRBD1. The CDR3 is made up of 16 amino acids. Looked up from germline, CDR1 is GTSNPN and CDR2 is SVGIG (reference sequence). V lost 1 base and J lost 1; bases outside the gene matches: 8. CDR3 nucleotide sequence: TGTGCCTGGAGTGAGCCCGGACAGGGCTGGAACACTGAAGCTTTCTTT. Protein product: CAWSEPGQGWNTEAFF.

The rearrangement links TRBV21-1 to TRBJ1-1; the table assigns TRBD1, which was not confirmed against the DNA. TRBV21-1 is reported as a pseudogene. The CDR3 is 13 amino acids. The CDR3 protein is CASSPGQFREAFF. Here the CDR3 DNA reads TGTGCCAGCAGCCCAGGACAGTTCCGTGAAGCTTTCTTT.

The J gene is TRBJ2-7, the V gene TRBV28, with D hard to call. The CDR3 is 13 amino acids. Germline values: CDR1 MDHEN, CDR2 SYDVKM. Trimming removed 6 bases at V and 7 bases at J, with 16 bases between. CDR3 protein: CASRKPNPPEQYF. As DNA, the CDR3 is TGTGCCAGCAGGAAGCCGAATCCTCCGGAGCAGTACTTC.

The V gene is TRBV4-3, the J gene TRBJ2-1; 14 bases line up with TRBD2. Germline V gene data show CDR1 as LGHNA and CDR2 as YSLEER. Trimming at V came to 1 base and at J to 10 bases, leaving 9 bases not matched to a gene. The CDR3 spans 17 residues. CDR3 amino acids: CASSQGVRLAGGPEQFF. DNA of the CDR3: TGCGCCAGCAGCCAAGGTGTAAGACTAGCGGGGGGGCCGGAGCAGTTCTTC.

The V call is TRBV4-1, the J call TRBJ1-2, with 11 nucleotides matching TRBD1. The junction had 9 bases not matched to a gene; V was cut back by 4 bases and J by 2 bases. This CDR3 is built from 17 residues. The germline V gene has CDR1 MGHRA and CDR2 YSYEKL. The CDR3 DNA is TGCGCCAGCAGCCTTAGAGGGGACAGGGGGGGAAACTATGGCTACACCTTC. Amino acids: CASSLRGDRGGNYGYTF.

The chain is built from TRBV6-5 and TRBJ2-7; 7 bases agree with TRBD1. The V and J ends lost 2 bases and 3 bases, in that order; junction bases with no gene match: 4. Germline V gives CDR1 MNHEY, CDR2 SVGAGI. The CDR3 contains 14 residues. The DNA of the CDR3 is TGTGCCAGCAGTTACGGGCAGGGGGTCTACGAGCAGTACTTC. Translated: CASSYGQGVYEQYF.

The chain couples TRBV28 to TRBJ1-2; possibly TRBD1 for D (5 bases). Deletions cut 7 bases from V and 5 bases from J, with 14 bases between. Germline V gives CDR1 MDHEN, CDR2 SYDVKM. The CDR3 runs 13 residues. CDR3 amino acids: CASTPGGGYGYTF. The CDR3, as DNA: TGTGCCAGCACCCCCGGGGGGGGGTATGGCTACACCTTC.

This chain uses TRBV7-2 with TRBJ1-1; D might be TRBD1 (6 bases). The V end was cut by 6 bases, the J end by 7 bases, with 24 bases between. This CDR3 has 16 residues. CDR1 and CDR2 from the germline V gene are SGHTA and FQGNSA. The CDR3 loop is CASRDQTTGSVGEAFF. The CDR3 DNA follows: TGTGCCAGCAGAGATCAGACCACAGGGTCGGTTGGTGAAGCTTTCTTT.

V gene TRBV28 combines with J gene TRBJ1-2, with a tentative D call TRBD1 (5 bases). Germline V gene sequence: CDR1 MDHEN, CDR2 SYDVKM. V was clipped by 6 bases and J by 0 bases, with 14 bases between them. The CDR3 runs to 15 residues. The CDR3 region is CASRPTSGTNYGYTF. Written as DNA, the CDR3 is TGTGCCAGCAGGCCCACATCAGGGACTAACTATGGCTACACCTTC.

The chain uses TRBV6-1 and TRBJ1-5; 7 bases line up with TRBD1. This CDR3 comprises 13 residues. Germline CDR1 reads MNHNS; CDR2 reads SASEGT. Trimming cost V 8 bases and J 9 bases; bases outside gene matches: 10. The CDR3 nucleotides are TGTGCCAGCTTCGACAGGGCCCGTGGGCCCCAGCATTTT. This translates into CASFDRARGPQHF.